Listed below are T cell receptor beta chains from one sample, sequenced in a study of cytomegalovirus exposure and HLA in healthy donors. The method was immunoSEQ multiplex PCR; TCRdb's version includes in-frame clones alone and lacks a portion of them. This table has approximately 170,000 clones, roughly four fifths appearing once. Sequenced material: PBMCs. Receptors originate from a woman younger than 45 in good health and CMV-seropositive. Both conserved end residues are part of each CDR3. Each record gives: V gene, J gene, clone size, D gene, CDR3 length, CDR3 DNA, CDR3 protein. A D gene is named only where the DNA matches it firmly. Rows may omit the clone size; those that give it use once, few, many or a size class.

TRBV19	TRBJ1-5	NA	NA	12	TGTGCCAGCAGAGAGGGTGTTCAGCCCCAGCATTTT	CASREGVQPQHF
TRBV6-4	TRBJ2-1	NA	TRBD1	16	TGTGCCAGCAGTGACCTGGCGAGGGGGCACTACAATGAGCAGTTCTTC	CASSDLARGHYNEQFF
TRBV28	TRBJ2-7	few	NA	14	TGTGCCAGCAGTGATACGAACCTCCCGGACGAGCAGTACTTC	CASSDTNLPDEQYF
TRBV6-1	TRBJ1-1	NA	TRBD1	14	TGTGCCAGCAGCAGGGGGATCCTCTACACTGAAGCTTTCTTT	CASSRGILYTEAFF
TRBV5-1	TRBJ2-2	NA	NA	12	TGCGCCAGCAGTACAGGGACCGGGGAGCTGTTTTTT	CASSTGTGELFF
TRBV18	TRBJ2-7	NA	TRBD1	16	TGTGCCAGCTCACCCCTTGGACAGGGGCCGCCGTACGAGCAGTACTTC	CASSPLGQGPPYEQYF
TRBV28	TRBJ2-7	NA	TRBD2	17	TGTGCCAGCAGCCAGGCGGGACTAGCGGGAGGAGGGTACGAGCAGTACTTC	CASSQAGLAGGGYEQYF
TRBV20-1	TRBJ1-2	NA	NA	11	TGCAGTGCGGGCAGGGGCTATGGCTACACCTTC	CSAGRGYGYTF
TRBV7-9	TRBJ2-2	NA	NA	14	TGTGCCAGCAGCTTAACCAGATCGACCGGGGAGCTGTTTTTT	CASSLTRSTGELFF
TRBV11-2	TRBJ2-7	NA	NA	16	TGTGCCAGCAGCCCTATTTTTCTGGTGCTTAGCTACGAGCAGTACTTC	CASSPIFLVLSYEQYF
TRBV6-6	TRBJ2-7	few	TRBD1	15	TGTGCCAGCAGTTATAGCCTAGGGACAGGCTACGAGCAGTACTTC	CASSYSLGTGYEQYF
TRBV7-6	TRBJ2-7	NA	TRBD2	16	TGTGCCAGCAGCCTAAGAGCGGGAGGGCCTTCAGACGAGCAGTACTTC	CASSLRAGGPSDEQYF
TRBV7-5	TRBJ2-7	NA	NA	14	TGTGTCAGAAGCACCCGACATAACCCCTACGAGCAGTACTTC	CVRSTRHNPYEQYF
TRBV19	TRBJ1-1	once	NA	13	TGTGCCAGTAGTATAGCGGGGGGCACTGACGCTTTCTTT	CASSIAGGTDAFF
TRBV10-2	TRBJ2-1	NA	NA	13	TGCGCCAGCAGGGCCCTACTAGAGGCTGAGCAGTTCTTC	CASRALLEAEQFF
TRBV7-7	TRBJ2-7	few	NA	14	TGTGCCAGCAGCTTAGAGGGACAATTGTCCGAGCAGTACTTC	CASSLEGQLSEQYF
TRBV6-5	TRBJ1-4	few	NA	14	TGTGCCAGCGGAACAGTACCAACTAATGAAAAACTGTTTTTT	CASGTVPTNEKLFF
TRBV27	TRBJ2-2	few	TRBD2	15	TGTGCCAGCAGGATGACTAGCGGGCCGGGCAGGGAGCTGTTTTTT	CASRMTSGPGRELFF
TRBV28	TRBJ1-1	NA	NA	12	TGTGCCAGCAGTTTATCGGGCACTGAAGCTTTCTTT	CASSLSGTEAFF
TRBV2	TRBJ1-2	NA	NA	14	TGTGCCAGCAGTGAAGTGGGACAAGGGAATGGCTACACCTTC	CASSEVGQGNGYTF
TRBV13	TRBJ2-1	NA	TRBD2	19	TGTGCCAGCAGCGCCTCGACTAGCGGGAAAATCAGATCCTACAATGAGCAGTTCTTC	CASSASTSGKIRSYNEQFF
TRBV11-3	TRBJ2-2	NA	TRBD2	17	TGTGCCAGCAGCTTAGAAGGCTGGCGGGAGAGCACCGGGGAGCTGTTTTTT	CASSLEGWRESTGELFF
TRBV19	TRBJ1-5	NA	TRBD1	16	TGTGCCAGCACACACAGAGACAGGGGGCGGAATCAGCCCCAGCATTTT	CASTHRDRGRNQPQHF
TRBV11-2	TRBJ2-1	NA	NA	13	TGTGCCAGCAGCTTAGTATTTAGCAATGAGCAGTTCTTC	CASSLVFSNEQFF
TRBV9	TRBJ2-1	NA	NA	15	TGTGCCAGCAGCGGAGATCCCGGGACTTACAATGAGCAGTTCTTC	CASSGDPGTYNEQFF
TRBV29-1	TRBJ2-2	NA	NA	12	TGCAGCGTACGAACAGAGGGCGGGGAGCTGTTTTTT	CSVRTEGGELFF
TRBV7-6	TRBJ2-1	NA	TRBD2	17	TGTGCCAGCAGCTTAGTGTCGGGAGGGAGGTCCTACAATGAGCAGTTCTTC	CASSLVSGGRSYNEQFF
TRBV7-2	TRBJ1-1	NA	NA	14	TGTGCCAGCAGCTTAGTCCAGGTTAACACTGAAGCTTTCTTT	CASSLVQVNTEAFF
TRBV29-1	TRBJ1-1	NA	NA	11	TGCAGCGTTGAACTGGGCCGAGAAGCTTTCTTT	CSVELGREAFF
TRBV5-4	TRBJ1-1	NA	TRBD1	15	TGTGCCAGCAGCGCATTGAACAGGGGGCCCACTGAAGCTTTCTTT	CASSALNRGPTEAFF
TRBV29-1	TRBJ2-7	NA	TRBD1	14	TGCAGCGCTGGGTTAGGACAGGGGGCCTCCCAGCAGTACTTC	CSAGLGQGASQQYF
TRBV2	TRBJ2-7	NA	TRBD1	14	TGTGCCAGCAGCAGGGGGACAGGGAGGTACGAGCAGTACTTC	CASSRGTGRYEQYF
TRBV11-2	TRBJ2-2	NA	NA	16	TGTGCCAGCAGCTTAGAGGGGGGAAATGGGGCCGGGGAGCTGTTTTTT	CASSLEGGNGAGELFF
TRBV11-2	TRBJ2-5	NA	NA	14	TGTGCCAGCAGCTTAGAGACAGGGAGGGAGACCCAGTACTTC	CASSLETGRETQYF
TRBV28	TRBJ2-2	NA	NA	15	TGTGCCAGCAGTTTAGTCAGGGGTGGGACCGGGGAGCTGTTTTTT	CASSLVRGGTGELFF
TRBV15	TRBJ1-1	NA	NA	14	TGTGCCACCAGCAGAGAAACAGGGATTGACAAAGCTTTCTTT	CATSRETGIDKAFF
TRBV5-4	TRBJ2-6	NA	NA	15	TGTGCCAGCACCGACGAGGGAGGTGGGGCCAACGTCCTGACTTTC	CASTDEGGGANVLTF
TRBV28	TRBJ2-7	NA	TRBD1	14	TGTGCCAGCAGTCTGACAGGGGGTAACTACGAGCAGTACTTC	CASSLTGGNYEQYF
TRBV27	TRBJ2-3	few	NA	15	TGTGCCAGCAGTGAGGGATTTAGCGGTTCAGATACGCAGTATTTT	CASSEGFSGSDTQYF
TRBV11-2	TRBJ2-1	few	NA	16	TGTGCCAGCAGCTCCCCTTACTCAAGCTCCTACAATGAGCAGTTCTTC	CASSSPYSSSYNEQFF
TRBV28	TRBJ2-3	NA	NA	11	TGTGCCAGCAGTTTATCCCGGTTAAAGTATTTT	CASSLSRLKYF
TRBV11-2	TRBJ2-5	once	TRBD2	19	TGTGCCAGCAGCTTAGGAATTCGGCACCAGCGGGGGCAAAAAGAGACCCAGTACTTC	CASSLGIRHQRGQKETQYF
TRBV5-1	TRBJ2-1	NA	NA	14	TGCGCCAGCACCCCGCCAGGGCTTGGTAATGAGCAGTTCTTC	CASTPPGLGNEQFF
TRBV4-1	TRBJ2-7	few	NA	11	TGCGCCAGCAGCCAAGAGAGCGAGCAGTACTTC	CASSQESEQYF
TRBV11-2	TRBJ2-7	NA	TRBD1	14	TGTGCCAGCAGGATGACAGGGCTACTTGCCGAGCAGTACTTC	CASRMTGLLAEQYF
TRBV4-1	TRBJ1-5	NA	TRBD1	15	TGCGCCAGCAGCCAGTCAAGACAGGGGTATCAGCCCCAGCATTTT	CASSQSRQGYQPQHF
TRBV5-4	TRBJ2-7	NA	NA	13	TGTGCCAGCAGCTTGAGGGACTCCAGGGAGCAGTACTTC	CASSLRDSREQYF
TRBV7-2	TRBJ2-1	once	NA	15	TGTGCCAGCAGCTTTGGAGGACCTGGCTACAATGAGCAGTTCTTC	CASSFGGPGYNEQFF
TRBV7-6	TRBJ2-1	NA	TRBD1	17	TGTGCCAGCAGCCTCAGAGGGGGACAGGTGAACTACAATGAGCAGTTCTTC	CASSLRGGQVNYNEQFF
TRBV15	TRBJ2-5	NA	TRBD1	17	TGTGCCACCAGCAGGCTGCAAACCGGGACAGGGGGGGAGACCCAGTACTTC	CATSRLQTGTGGETQYF
TRBV27	TRBJ2-3	NA	NA	15	TGTGCCAGCACCCCCCGGAGGGACCTCACAGATACGCAGTATTTT	CASTPRRDLTDTQYF
TRBV7-6	TRBJ2-7	NA	NA	15	TGTGCCAGCAGCCAGCGCGGCCTTTTCGAGGGCGAGCAGTACTTC	CASSQRGLFEGEQYF
TRBV10-3	TRBJ2-2	NA	TRBD2	14	TGTGCCATCGGGGGGGAGGGAGATACCGGGGAGCTGTTTTTT	CAIGGEGDTGELFF
TRBV4-2	TRBJ2-2	NA	NA	16	TGTGCCAGCAGCCAAGATCAAGGGAGAAACACCGGGGAGCTGTTTTTT	CASSQDQGRNTGELFF
TRBV28	TRBJ2-3	NA	TRBD2	14	TGTGCCAGCAGGTTACTAGCGGGACCTAACACGCAGTATTTT	CASRLLAGPNTQYF
TRBV6-1	TRBJ2-7	many	NA	12	TGCGTCCGGACATTTGGTACCTACGAGCAGTACTTC	CVRTFGTYEQYF